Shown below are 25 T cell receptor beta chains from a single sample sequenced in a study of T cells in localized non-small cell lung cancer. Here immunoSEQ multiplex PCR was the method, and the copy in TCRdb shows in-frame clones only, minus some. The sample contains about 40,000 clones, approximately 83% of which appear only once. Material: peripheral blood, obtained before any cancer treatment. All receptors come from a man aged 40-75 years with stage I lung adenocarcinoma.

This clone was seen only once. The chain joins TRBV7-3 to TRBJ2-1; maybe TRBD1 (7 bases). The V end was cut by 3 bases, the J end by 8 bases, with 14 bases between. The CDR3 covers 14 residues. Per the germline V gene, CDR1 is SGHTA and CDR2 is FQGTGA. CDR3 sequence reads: CASSLGQGGYEQFF. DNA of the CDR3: TGTGCCAGCAGCTTGGGCCAGGGGGGTTATGAGCAGTTCTTC.

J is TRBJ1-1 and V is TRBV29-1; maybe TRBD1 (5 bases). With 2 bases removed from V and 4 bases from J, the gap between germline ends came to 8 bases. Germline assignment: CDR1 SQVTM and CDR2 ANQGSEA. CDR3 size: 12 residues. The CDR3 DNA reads TGCAGCGTTGAATTGGGGGGCACTGAAGCTTTCTTT. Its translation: CSVELGGTEAFF.

Here the CDR3 reads CASRGTSGLLSYNEQFF. CDR3 sequence (DNA): TGTGCCAGTAGAGGGACTAGCGGACTACTCTCCTACAATGAGCAGTTCTTC. The genes are TRBV19 and TRBJ2-1; 11 bases are shared with TRBD2. Trimming removed 6 bases from V and 0 bases from J; junction bases left unmatched: 7. There are 17 residues in the CDR3. Per germline, CDR1 LNHDA and CDR2 SQIVND (reference sequence).

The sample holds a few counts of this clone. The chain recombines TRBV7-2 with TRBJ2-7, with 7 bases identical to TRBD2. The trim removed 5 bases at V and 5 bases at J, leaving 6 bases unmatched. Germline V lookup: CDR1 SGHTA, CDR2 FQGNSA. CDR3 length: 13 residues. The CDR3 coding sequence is TGTGCCAGCAGCAAACTAGCGTCGCACGAGCAGTACTTC. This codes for CASSKLASHEQYF.

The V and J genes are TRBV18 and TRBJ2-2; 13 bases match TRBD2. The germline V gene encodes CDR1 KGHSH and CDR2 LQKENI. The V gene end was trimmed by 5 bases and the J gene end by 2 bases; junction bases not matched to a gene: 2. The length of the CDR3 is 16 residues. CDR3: CASSTGLAGNTGELFF. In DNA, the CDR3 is TGTGCCAGCTCAACGGGACTAGCGGGAAACACCGGGGAGCTGTTTTTT.

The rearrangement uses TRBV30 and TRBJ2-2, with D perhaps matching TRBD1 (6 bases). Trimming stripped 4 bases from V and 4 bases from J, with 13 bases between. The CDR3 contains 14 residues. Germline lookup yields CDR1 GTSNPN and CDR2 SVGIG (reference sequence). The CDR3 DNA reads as TGTGCCTGGACAGGGGCGGGCAGCACCGGGGAGCTGTTTTTT. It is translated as CAWTGAGSTGELFF.

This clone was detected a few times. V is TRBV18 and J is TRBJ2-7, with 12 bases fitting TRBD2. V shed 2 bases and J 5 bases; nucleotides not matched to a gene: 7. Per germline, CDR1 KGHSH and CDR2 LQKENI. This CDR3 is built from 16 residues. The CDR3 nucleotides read TGTGCCAGCTCACCAAGGAAGCTAGCGGGAGGGGACGAGCAGTACTTC. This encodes CASSPRKLAGGDEQYF.

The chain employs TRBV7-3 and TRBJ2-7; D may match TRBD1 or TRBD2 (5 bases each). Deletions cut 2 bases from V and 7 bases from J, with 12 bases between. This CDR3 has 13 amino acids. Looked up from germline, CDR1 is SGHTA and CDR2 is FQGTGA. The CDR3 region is CASSLGGRSEQYF. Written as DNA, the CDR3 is TGTGCCAGCAGCTTAGGGGGACGATCAGAGCAGTACTTC.

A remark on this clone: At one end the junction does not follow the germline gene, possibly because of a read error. Here the CDR3 DNA reads TGTGCCATCAGTTGGCCTATGGTCGATGGCTACACCTTC. Protein: CAISWPMVDGYTF. The chain is built from TRBV28 and TRBJ1-2; D unclear. The CDR3 loop spans 13 amino acids. From germline, CDR1 is MDHEN and CDR2 SYDVKM.

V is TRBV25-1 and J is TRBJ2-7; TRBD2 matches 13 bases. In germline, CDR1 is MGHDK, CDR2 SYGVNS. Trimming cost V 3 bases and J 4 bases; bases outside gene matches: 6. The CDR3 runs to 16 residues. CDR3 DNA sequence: TGTGCCAGCAGTGAGAGGACTAGCGGGAGTTCGTACGAGCAGTACTTC. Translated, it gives CASSERTSGSSYEQYF.

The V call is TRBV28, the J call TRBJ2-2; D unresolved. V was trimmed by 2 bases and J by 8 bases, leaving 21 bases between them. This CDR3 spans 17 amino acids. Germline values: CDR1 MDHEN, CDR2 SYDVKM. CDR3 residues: CASSLQSWSDKAGELFF. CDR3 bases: TGTGCCAGCAGTTTACAGTCGTGGAGCGACAAGGCAGGGGAGCTGTTTTTT.

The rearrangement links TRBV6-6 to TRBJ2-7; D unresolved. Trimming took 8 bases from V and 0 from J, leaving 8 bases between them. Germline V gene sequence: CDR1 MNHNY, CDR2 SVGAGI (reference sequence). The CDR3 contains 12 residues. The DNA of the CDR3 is TGTGCCAGCGCCGCCAACTCCTACGAGCAGTACTTC. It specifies CASAANSYEQYF.

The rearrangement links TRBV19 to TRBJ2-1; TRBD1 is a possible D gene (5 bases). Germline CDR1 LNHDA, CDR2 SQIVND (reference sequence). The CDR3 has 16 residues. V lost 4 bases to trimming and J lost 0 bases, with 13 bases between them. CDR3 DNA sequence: TGTGCCAGTAGTAAACAGGCCCTTAGCTCCTACAATGAGCAGTTCTTC. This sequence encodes CASSKQALSSYNEQFF.

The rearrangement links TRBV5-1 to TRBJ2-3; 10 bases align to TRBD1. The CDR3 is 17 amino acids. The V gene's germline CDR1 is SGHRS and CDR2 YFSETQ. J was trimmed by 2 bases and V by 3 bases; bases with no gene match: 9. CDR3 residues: CASSSGPGTGDTDTQYF. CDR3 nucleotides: TGCGCCAGCAGCTCGGGCCCCGGGACAGGGGACACAGATACGCAGTATTTT.

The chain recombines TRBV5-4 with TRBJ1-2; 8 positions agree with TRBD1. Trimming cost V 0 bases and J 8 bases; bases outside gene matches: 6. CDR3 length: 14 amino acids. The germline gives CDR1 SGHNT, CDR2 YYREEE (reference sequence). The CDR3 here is CASSLDRQGSGYTF. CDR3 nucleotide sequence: TGTGCCAGCAGCTTGGATCGACAGGGGAGCGGCTACACCTTC.

The CDR3 coding sequence is TGCAGCGTCGGAAGTCCGTCCTACGAGCAGTACTTC. Translating gives CSVGSPSYEQYF. The V and J genes are TRBV29-1 and TRBJ2-7; D not resolved. Trimming removed 6 bases from V and 1 base from J, with 10 bases in between. Germline CDR1 reads SQVTM; CDR2 reads ANQGSEA. The CDR3 is 12 amino acids.

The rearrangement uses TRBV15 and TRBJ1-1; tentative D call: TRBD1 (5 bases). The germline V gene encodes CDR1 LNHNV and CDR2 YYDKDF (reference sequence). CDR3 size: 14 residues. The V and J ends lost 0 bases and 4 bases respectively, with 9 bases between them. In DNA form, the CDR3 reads TGTGCCACCAGCAGAGATTGGGGCGGCACTGAAGCTTTCTTT. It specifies CATSRDWGGTEAFF.

The DNA for the CDR3 is TGTGCCAGCAGCAAAGAGCGTTTGGGGTTCTCCTACGAGCAGTACTTC. Amino acids: CASSKERLGFSYEQYF. The V and J genes are TRBV21-1 and TRBJ2-7. TRBV21-1 is assigned pseudogene status. The CDR3 loop spans 16 amino acids.

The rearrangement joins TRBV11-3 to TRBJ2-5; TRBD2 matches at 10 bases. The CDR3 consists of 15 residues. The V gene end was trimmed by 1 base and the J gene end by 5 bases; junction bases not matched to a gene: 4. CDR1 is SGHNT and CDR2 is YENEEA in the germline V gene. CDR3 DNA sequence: TGTGCCAGCAGCTTAGGGCTAGCGGGAGCTGAGACCCAGTACTTC. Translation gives CASSLGLAGAETQYF.

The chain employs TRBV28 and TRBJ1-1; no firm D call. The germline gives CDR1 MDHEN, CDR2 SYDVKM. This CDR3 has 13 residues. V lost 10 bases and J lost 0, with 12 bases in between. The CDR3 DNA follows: TGTGCCACCTCACGAGAGATGAACACTGAAGCTTTCTTT. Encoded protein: CATSREMNTEAFF.

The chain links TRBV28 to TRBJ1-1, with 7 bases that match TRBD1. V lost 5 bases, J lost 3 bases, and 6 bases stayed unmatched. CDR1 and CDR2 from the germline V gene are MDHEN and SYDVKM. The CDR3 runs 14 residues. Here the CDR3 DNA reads TGTGCCAGCAGTCCAGGACAGGCCCACACTGAAGCTTTCTTT. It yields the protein CASSPGQAHTEAFF.

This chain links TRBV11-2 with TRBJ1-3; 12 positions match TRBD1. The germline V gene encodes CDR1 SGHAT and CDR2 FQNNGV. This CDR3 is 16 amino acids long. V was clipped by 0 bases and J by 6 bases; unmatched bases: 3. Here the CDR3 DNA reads TGTGCCAGCAGCTTAGAACCGGGACAGGGGGCAAACACCATATATTTT. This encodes CASSLEPGQGANTIYF.

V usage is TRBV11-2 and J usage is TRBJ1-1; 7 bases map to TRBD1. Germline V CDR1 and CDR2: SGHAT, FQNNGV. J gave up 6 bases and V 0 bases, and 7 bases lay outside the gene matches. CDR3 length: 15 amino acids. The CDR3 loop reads CASSLEPGQVSEAFF. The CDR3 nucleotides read TGTGCCAGCAGCTTAGAACCCGGACAGGTCTCTGAAGCTTTCTTT. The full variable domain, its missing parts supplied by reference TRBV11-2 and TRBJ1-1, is EAGVAQSPRYKIIEKRQSVAFWCNPISGHATLYWYQQILGQGPKLLIQFQNNGVVDDSQLPKDRFSAERLKGVDSTLKIQPAKLEDSAVYLCASSLEPGQVSEAFFGQGTRLTVV.

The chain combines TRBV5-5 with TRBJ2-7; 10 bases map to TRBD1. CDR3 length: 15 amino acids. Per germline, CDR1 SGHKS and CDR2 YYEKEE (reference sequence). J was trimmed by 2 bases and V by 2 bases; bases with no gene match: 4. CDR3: CASSLAGTGAYEQYF. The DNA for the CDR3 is TGTGCCAGCAGCTTAGCCGGGACAGGGGCCTACGAGCAGTACTTC.

This CDR3 is CASSLVRGYEKLFF. CDR3 coding DNA: TGTGCCAGCAGCTTAGTAAGGGGATATGAAAAACTGTTTTTT. The chain is built from TRBV7-2 and TRBJ1-4; possible D gene TRBD1, 5 bases. The V end lost 1 base, the J end lost 6 bases, and 9 bases lay between the germline ends. Germline V gene data show CDR1 as SGHTA and CDR2 as FQGNSA. The CDR3 length is 14 residues.